These T cell receptor beta chains were read from a single sample in a study of shared clonotypes between healthy human individuals. Libraries were prepared by immunoSEQ multiplex PCR; TCRdb keeps only in-frame clonotypes and omits some of them. The sample has a few million clones, 85% to 95% seen once. Input material: naive CD4+ T cells from PBMCs. Receptors originate from a man between 18 and 35 years old in good health. Some clones in this sample may be carry-over from other donors' samples. Each CDR3 is given without its conserved first and last residue. The order of the fields is J gene, V gene, clone size, CDR3 protein. Only some rows state a clone size, as once, few, many or a class for expanded clones.

J gene: TRBJ1-2; V gene: TRBV4-1; clone size: .; CDR3 protein: ASSQDGRDHWGYT
J gene: TRBJ1-2; V gene: TRBV18; clone size: .; CDR3 protein: ASSPGTAPNYGYT
J gene: TRBJ2-5; V gene: TRBV6-1; clone size: .; CDR3 protein: ASGWRPLREETQY
J gene: TRBJ1-3; V gene: TRBV28; clone size: .; CDR3 protein: ASGNLLTGRTGNTIY
J gene: TRBJ2-2; V gene: TRBV9; clone size: few; CDR3 protein: ASSANRDTNTGELF
J gene: TRBJ1-1; V gene: TRBV10-3; clone size: once; CDR3 protein: AISRSINTEAF
J gene: TRBJ2-1; V gene: TRBV28; clone size: .; CDR3 protein: ASSLAGGPNEQF
J gene: TRBJ1-4; V gene: TRBV5-1; clone size: .; CDR3 protein: ASSWGQSNEKLF
J gene: TRBJ2-6; V gene: TRBV5-3; clone size: .; CDR3 protein: ARSLSNHHVLT
J gene: TRBJ2-5; V gene: TRBV15; clone size: .; CDR3 protein: ATSRRAEETQY
J gene: TRBJ1-1; V gene: TRBV19; clone size: .; CDR3 protein: ASTPRDSRLVSTEAF
J gene: TRBJ2-2; V gene: TRBV9; clone size: .; CDR3 protein: ASSPDSGGRTGELF
J gene: TRBJ2-7; V gene: TRBV9; clone size: .; CDR3 protein: ASSGFRYEQY
J gene: TRBJ2-6; V gene: TRBV7-3; clone size: .; CDR3 protein: ASSLTPADPAGANVLT
J gene: TRBJ2-5; V gene: TRBV11-2; clone size: .; CDR3 protein: ASSLRRETQY
J gene: TRBJ1-2; V gene: TRBV27; clone size: .; CDR3 protein: ASSLGQGAGYT
J gene: TRBJ1-4; V gene: TRBV2; clone size: .; CDR3 protein: ASSDGGANEKLF
J gene: TRBJ2-7; V gene: TRBV18; clone size: .; CDR3 protein: ASSPGRISYEQY
J gene: TRBJ1-3; V gene: TRBV7-9; clone size: .; CDR3 protein: ASSSLRTGGNTIY
J gene: TRBJ1-2; V gene: TRBV19; clone size: .; CDR3 protein: ASSDEQAPGDYGYT
J gene: TRBJ2-7; V gene: TRBV6-1; clone size: .; CDR3 protein: ASTPWDSGLNEQY
J gene: TRBJ2-3; V gene: TRBV5-1; clone size: .; CDR3 protein: ASSKGLAGDTDTQY
J gene: TRBJ2-5; V gene: TRBV13; clone size: .; CDR3 protein: ASSNWDSPTQY
J gene: TRBJ2-4; V gene: TRBV5-1; clone size: .; CDR3 protein: ASSLLRMLAKNIQY
J gene: TRBJ1-1; V gene: TRBV30; clone size: .; CDR3 protein: AWSARGGSTEAF
J gene: TRBJ2-1; V gene: TRBV18; clone size: .; CDR3 protein: ASSRAGGNEQF
J gene: TRBJ2-2; V gene: TRBV7-7; clone size: .; CDR3 protein: ASSQAFGGAGELF
J gene: TRBJ2-4; V gene: TRBV5-1; clone size: .; CDR3 protein: ASSLPSGAKNIQY
J gene: TRBJ2-3; V gene: TRBV5-1; clone size: .; CDR3 protein: ASSLAGGSSTDTQY
J gene: TRBJ1-1; V gene: TRBV5-1; clone size: few; CDR3 protein: ASSLGLTVNTEAF
J gene: TRBJ2-1; V gene: TRBV27; clone size: .; CDR3 protein: ASSKGTSPNEQF
J gene: TRBJ2-5; V gene: TRBV5-1; clone size: .; CDR3 protein: ASSLDGTGKETQY
J gene: TRBJ1-3; V gene: TRBV5-4; clone size: .; CDR3 protein: ASSSPTGGRSGNTIY
J gene: TRBJ2-1; V gene: TRBV9; clone size: .; CDR3 protein: ASSAEPGVGYNEQF
J gene: TRBJ1-1; V gene: TRBV14; clone size: .; CDR3 protein: ASSWAEAF
J gene: TRBJ2-5; V gene: TRBV5-1; clone size: .; CDR3 protein: ASSSLGEITQY
J gene: TRBJ1-3; V gene: TRBV5-1; clone size: .; CDR3 protein: ASSLASVGNTIY
J gene: TRBJ1-4; V gene: TRBV6-5; clone size: .; CDR3 protein: ASSYEERGEKLF
J gene: TRBJ1-1; V gene: TRBV5-1; clone size: .; CDR3 protein: ASSGGGNTEAF
J gene: TRBJ2-5; V gene: TRBV5-1; clone size: .; CDR3 protein: ASSRLAGKTGETQY
J gene: TRBJ2-1; V gene: TRBV18; clone size: .; CDR3 protein: ASSPRVDEQF
J gene: TRBJ1-4; V gene: TRBV15; clone size: .; CDR3 protein: ATSRGGASNEKLF